This T cell receptor beta chain is drawn from a study of CD8 T cells in ankylosing spondylitis. Points from the study as a whole: Disease-linked clones bore a CD8+ phenotype and were relatively rare in peripheral blood. In the blood and synovial fluid of reactive arthritis, some motif variants had been previously reported. Enrichment of disease-linked clones was reportedly significant in matched ankylosing spondylitis synovial fluid. Typical of ankylosing spondylitis blood, it appeared, was a TCR beta motif of eight highly homologous variants.

With regard to this clonotype: Antigen specificity is unknown.

Each TCR beta library was made by quantitative 5'-RACE that incorporated molecular barcodes. A single record per CDR3 protein comes from TCRdb applying MiXCR to the 5' RACE reads. The table shows fewer than 650,000 distinct CDR3 sequences, with about 13% occurring only once. V was trimmed by 3 bases and J by 3 bases, leaving 8 bases between them. The CDR3 runs 14 residues. Germline lookup yields CDR1 SGHAT and CDR2 FQNNGV. The TCR was taken from a male donor with ankylosing spondylitis. The chain combines TRBV11-2 with TRBJ2-2; tentatively, D is TRBD2 (6 bases). The sample comprised blood, either unsorted or a sorted T cell fraction (not recorded which). The CDR3 nucleotides are TGTGCCAGCAGCTTCTCGGGGGACACCGGGGAGCTGTTTTTT. Protein: CASSFSGDTGELFF. The whole variable domain, filled in from reference TRBV11-2 and TRBJ2-2, reads EAGVAQSPRYKIIEKRQSVAFWCNPISGHATLYWYQQILGQGPKLLIQFQNNGVVDDSQLPKDRFSAERLKGVDSTLKIQPAKLEDSAVYLCASSFSGDTGELFFGEGSRLTVL.